This T cell receptor beta chain is from a study of blood T cell repertoires in COVID-19. Turning to the study itself: The cDNA or gDNA used as material had been derived from T cells, B-cell-depleted T cells, or PBMCs.

Produced via immunoSEQ multiplex PCR; TCRdb's table is partial and in-frame only. Here the sample spans 110,000 to 150,000 clones, around 82% being singletons. The germline CDR1 and CDR2 sequences are SGHTA and FQGTGA. The CDR3 runs 14 residues. V was trimmed by 6 bases and J by 8 bases, leaving 19 bases between them. This clone appeared a few times. This clonotype originated in a woman aged 45-59 years who had recovered from COVID-19. This chain connects TRBV7-3 to TRBJ1-2; weak D call: TRBD1 (5 bases). The sequenced sample was PBMCs or T cells enriched from blood (not recorded which). Here the CDR3 reads CASSLGANQGGYTF. In DNA form, the CDR3 reads TGTGCCAGCAGTTTAGGAGCTAACCAGGGAGGCTACACCTTC.